These T cell receptor beta chains were read from a single sample in a study of T cell responses to AZD1222 COVID-19 vaccine. Only in-frame clones appear in the TCRdb table, and some are missing; sequencing was by immunoSEQ multiplex PCR. Of about 120,000 clones listed, approximately 93% are singletons. Sequencing used peripheral blood, obtained on day 0 of AZD1222 vaccination. The receptors derive from an adult in good health. Both conserved end residues are part of each CDR3. The order of the fields is clone size, CDR3 length, J gene, V gene, CDR3 protein. Clone size is stated in some rows and not others, as once, few, many or a class when expanded.

- | 15 | TRBJ2-3 | TRBV24-1 | CATSIGGIPTDTQYF
- | 17 | TRBJ2-3 | TRBV4-3 | CASSQEGRPSSTDTQYF
- | 12 | TRBJ1-4 | TRBV2 | CASWRQDEKLFF
- | 15 | TRBJ2-5 | TRBV6-5 | CASSYPGQGRETQYF
- | 14 | TRBJ2-7 | TRBV6-6 | CASSLDRVTGEQYF
- | 14 | TRBJ2-7 | TRBV4-3 | CASSQGRQAYEQYF
- | 13 | TRBJ1-2 | TRBV27 | CASSTRQYYGYTF
few | 15 | TRBJ1-5 | TRBV19 | CASNDRAEGNQPQHF
- | 13 | TRBJ1-2 | TRBV27 | CASTGTSAGGYTF
- | 14 | TRBJ2-2 | TRBV14 | CASSQLQGSGELFF
- | 17 | TRBJ2-7 | TRBV6-1 | CASSEGVVAGGTYEQYF
- | 15 | TRBJ2-3 | TRBV19 | CASSPGILGTDTQYF
- | 16 | TRBJ2-5 | TRBV6-5 | CASSYSEAGPQETQYF
- | 18 | TRBJ1-5 | TRBV9 | CASSVPGTVHYSNQPQHF
few | 15 | TRBJ1-3 | TRBV7-6 | CASSPMVGDGNTIYF
once | 15 | TRBJ2-1 | TRBV6-4 | CASSRQGGSYNEQFF
- | 15 | TRBJ1-1 | TRBV18 | CASSRGTAMNTEAFF
- | 15 | TRBJ2-5 | TRBV5-1 | CASSLELAERETQYF
- | 14 | TRBJ1-6 | TRBV11-1 | CASSLGPTNSPLHF
- | 16 | TRBJ2-5 | TRBV7-9 | CASSLVEGGWQETQYF
- | 15 | TRBJ1-3 | TRBV3-1/TRBV3-2 | CASSQVLSSGNTIYF
once | 15 | TRBJ1-3 | TRBV5-6 | CASSSPGFSGNTIYF
- | 16 | TRBJ1-4 | TRBV28 | CASSFYVGATNEKLFF
- | 15 | TRBJ2-1 | TRBV5-6 | CASSLGLAHYNEQFF
- | 17 | TRBJ1-6 | TRBV6-2/TRBV6-3 | CASSPEGGRARGSPLHF
- | 17 | TRBJ2-1 | TRBV3-1/TRBV3-2 | CASSQARRGGVYNEQFF
- | 13 | TRBJ2-7 | TRBV9 | CASGDSLSYEQYF
- | 17 | TRBJ2-5 | TRBV11-2 | CASSSSPGQGIEETQYF
- | 15 | TRBJ1-4 | TRBV24-1 | CATSGTGATNEKLFF
- | 12 | TRBJ1-1 | TRBV12-3/TRBV12-4 | CASSGDNTEAFF
few | 13 | TRBJ2-7 | TRBV6-5 | CASSPGDSYEQYF
- | 14 | TRBJ2-7 | TRBV21-1 | CASSKADRSYEQYF
- | 11 | TRBJ2-2 | TRBV7-9 | CASGSTGELFF
- | 16 | TRBJ2-2 | TRBV7-9 | CASSLDVGGNTGELFF
- | 14 | TRBJ1-3 | TRBV11-2 | CASSFGPIGNTIYF
once | 13 | TRBJ1-6 | TRBV12-3/TRBV12-4 | CASRLGPNSPLHF
- | 18 | TRBJ2-3 | TRBV4-3 | CASSQHKSSGQGIDTQYF
- | 14 | TRBJ1-1 | TRBV30 | CAWSVAPTGTEAFF
once | 15 | TRBJ2-7 | TRBV18 | CASSYRRDRAYEQYF
- | 15 | TRBJ1-2 | TRBV5-1 | CASSFLGGGQYGYTF
- | 17 | TRBJ2-2 | TRBV11-2 | CASSLDGRAANTGELFF
once | 15 | TRBJ1-1 | TRBV10-2 | CASSEPPGRGTEAFF
- | 13 | TRBJ1-2 | TRBV5-1 | CASSLSGTSGYTF
- | 14 | TRBJ1-1 | TRBV6-5 | CASGWGTGGTEAFF
- | 13 | TRBJ2-7 | TRBV19 | CASSMGHGLEQYF
- | 15 | TRBJ2-1 | TRBV6-5 | CASTQTPIAYNEQFF
- | 14 | TRBJ1-1 | TRBV3-1/TRBV3-2 | CASSQVEGHTEAFF
- | 13 | TRBJ2-1 | TRBV4-1 | CASGVTGYNEQFF
- | 14 | TRBJ1-1 | TRBV6-4 | CASSDYRGSTEAFF
- | 15 | TRBJ1-4 | TRBV7-2 | CASRPRTAHNEKLFF
- | 15 | TRBJ1-2 | TRBV28 | CASSLSQGSYYGYTF
- | 14 | TRBJ2-5 | TRBV11-3 | CASSLGQGQETQYF